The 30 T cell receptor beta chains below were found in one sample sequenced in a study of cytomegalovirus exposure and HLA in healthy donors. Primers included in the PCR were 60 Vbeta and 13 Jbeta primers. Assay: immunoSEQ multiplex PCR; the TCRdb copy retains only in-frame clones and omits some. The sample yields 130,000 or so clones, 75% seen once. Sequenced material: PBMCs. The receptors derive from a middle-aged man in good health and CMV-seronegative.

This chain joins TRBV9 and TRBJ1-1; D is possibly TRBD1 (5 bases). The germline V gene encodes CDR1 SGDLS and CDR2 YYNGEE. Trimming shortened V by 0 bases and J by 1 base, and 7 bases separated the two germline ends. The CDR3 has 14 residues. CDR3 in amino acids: CASSVEQANTEAFF. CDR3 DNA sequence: TGTGCCAGCAGCGTAGAACAGGCGAACACTGAAGCTTTCTTT.

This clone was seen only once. The CDR3 sequence: CASSLRAGGQVYGYTF. The CDR3 DNA reads as TGTGCCAGCAGCTTGAGGGCAGGGGGACAGGTCTATGGCTACACCTTC. V and J are TRBV5-6 and TRBJ1-2, with 8 bases matching TRBD1. With 1 base clipped from V and 4 bases from J, the junction kept 9 bases outside the gene matches. Per the germline V gene, CDR1 is SGHDT and CDR2 is YYEEEE. The CDR3 has 16 residues.

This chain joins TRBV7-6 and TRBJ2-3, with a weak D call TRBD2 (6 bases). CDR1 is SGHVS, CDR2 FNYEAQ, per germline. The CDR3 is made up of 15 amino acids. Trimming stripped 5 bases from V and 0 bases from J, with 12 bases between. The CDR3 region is CASSSWRESTDTQYF. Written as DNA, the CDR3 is TGTGCCAGCAGCAGCTGGAGGGAAAGCACAGATACGCAGTATTTT.

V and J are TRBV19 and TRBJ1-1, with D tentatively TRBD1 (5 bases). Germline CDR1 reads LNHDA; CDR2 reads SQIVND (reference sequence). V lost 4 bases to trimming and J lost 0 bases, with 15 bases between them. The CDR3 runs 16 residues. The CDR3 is CASSTGLKMMNTEAFF. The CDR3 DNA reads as TGTGCCAGTAGTACGGGACTGAAGATGATGAACACTGAAGCTTTCTTT.

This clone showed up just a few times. The CDR3 loop reads CASSSARGSPLHF. The DNA of the CDR3 is TGCGCCAGCAGTTCTGCTAGGGGGTCACCCCTCCACTTT. The chain combines TRBV10-1 with TRBJ1-6; weak D call: TRBD1 (6 bases). Trimming left V 5 bases short and J 10 bases short, with 12 bases between. The length of the CDR3 is 13 residues. In germline, CDR1 is WNHNN, CDR2 SYGVQD (reference sequence).

The CDR3 protein is CSVGDRSNQPQHF. CDR3 nucleotides: TGCAGCGTTGGGGACAGGAGCAATCAGCCCCAGCATTTT. V usage is TRBV29-1 and J usage is TRBJ1-5, with 8 nucleotides matching TRBD1. The CDR3 extends over 13 amino acids. Germline CDR1 reads SQVTM; CDR2 reads ANQGSEA. The junction had 0 bases not matched to a gene; V was cut back by 4 bases and J by 1 base.

The CDR3 loop is CASSLVRGGVQPQHF. For the CDR3, the DNA is TGTGCCAGCAGTTTGGTTCGTGGAGGGGTTCAGCCCCAGCATTTT. The V gene is TRBV28, the J gene TRBJ1-5; D might be TRBD1 (5 bases). The CDR3 is 15 residues long. From germline, CDR1 is MDHEN and CDR2 SYDVKM. Trimming took 3 bases from V and 6 from J, leaving 15 bases between them.

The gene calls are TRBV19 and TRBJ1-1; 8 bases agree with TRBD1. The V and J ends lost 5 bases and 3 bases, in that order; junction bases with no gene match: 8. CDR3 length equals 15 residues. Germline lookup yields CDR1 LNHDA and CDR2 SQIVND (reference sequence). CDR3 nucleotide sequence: TGTGCCAGTAGTTCGGACAGGGCCTATTACACTGAAGCTTTCTTT. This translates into CASSSDRAYYTEAFF.

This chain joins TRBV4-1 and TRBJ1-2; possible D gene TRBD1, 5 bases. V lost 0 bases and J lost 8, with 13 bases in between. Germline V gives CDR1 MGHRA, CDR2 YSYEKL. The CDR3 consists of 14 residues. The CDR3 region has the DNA TGCGCCAGCAGCCAAGACGGGTCAGGGTGCGGCTACACCTTC. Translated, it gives CASSQDGSGCGYTF.

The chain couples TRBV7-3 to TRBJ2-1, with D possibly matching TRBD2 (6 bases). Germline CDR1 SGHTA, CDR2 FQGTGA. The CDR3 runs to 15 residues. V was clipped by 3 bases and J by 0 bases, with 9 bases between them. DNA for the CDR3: TGTGCCAGCAGCTTCGACGGGGGCTCCTACAATGAGCAGTTCTTC. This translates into CASSFDGGSYNEQFF.

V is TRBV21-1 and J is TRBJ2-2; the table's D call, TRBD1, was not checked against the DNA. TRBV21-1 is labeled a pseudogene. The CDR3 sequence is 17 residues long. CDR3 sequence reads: CASSVLTQGSRAGELFF. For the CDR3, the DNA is TGTGCCAGCAGCGTCCTTACACAGGGGAGTAGGGCCGGGGAGCTGTTTTTT.

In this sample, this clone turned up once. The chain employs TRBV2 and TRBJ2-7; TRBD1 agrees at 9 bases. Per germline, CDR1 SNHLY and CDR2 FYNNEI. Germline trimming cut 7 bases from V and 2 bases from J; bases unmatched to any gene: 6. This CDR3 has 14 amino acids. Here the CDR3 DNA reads TGTGCCAGCACAGACAGGGGGAGGCCCTACGAGCAGTACTTC. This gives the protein CASTDRGRPYEQYF.

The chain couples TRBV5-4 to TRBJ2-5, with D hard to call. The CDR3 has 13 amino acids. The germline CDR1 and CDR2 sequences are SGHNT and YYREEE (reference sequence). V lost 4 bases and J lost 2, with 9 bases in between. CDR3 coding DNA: TGTGCCAGCAGCGCCCGACAACAAGAGACCCAGTACTTC. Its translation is CASSARQQETQYF.

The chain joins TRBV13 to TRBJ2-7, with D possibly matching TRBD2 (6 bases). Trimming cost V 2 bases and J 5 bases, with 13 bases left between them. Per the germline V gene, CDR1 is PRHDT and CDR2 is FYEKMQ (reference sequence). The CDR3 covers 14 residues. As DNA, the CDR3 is TGTGCCAGCAGCTTAACCGGTTGGGAGGACGAGCAGTACTTC. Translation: CASSLTGWEDEQYF.

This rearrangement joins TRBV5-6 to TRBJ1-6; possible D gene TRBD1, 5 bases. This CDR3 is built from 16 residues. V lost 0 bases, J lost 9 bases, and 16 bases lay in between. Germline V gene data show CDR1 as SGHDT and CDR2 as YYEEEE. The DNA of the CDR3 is TGTGCCAGCAGCTTGGACCAGGGTACCCTCGGTTCACCCCTCCACTTT. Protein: CASSLDQGTLGSPLHF.

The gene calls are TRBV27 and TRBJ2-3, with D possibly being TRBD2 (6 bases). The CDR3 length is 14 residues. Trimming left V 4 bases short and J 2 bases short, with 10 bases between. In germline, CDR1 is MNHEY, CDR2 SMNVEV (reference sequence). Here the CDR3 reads CASSYGGTTDTQYF. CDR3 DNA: TGTGCCAGCAGTTATGGGGGGACCACAGATACGCAGTATTTT.

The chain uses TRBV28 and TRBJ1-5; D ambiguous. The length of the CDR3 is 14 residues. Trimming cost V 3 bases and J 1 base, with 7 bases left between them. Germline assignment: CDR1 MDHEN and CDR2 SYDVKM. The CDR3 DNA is TGTGCCAGCAGTTTGTGGGAGAGCAATCAGCCCCAGCATTTT. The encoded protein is CASSLWESNQPQHF.

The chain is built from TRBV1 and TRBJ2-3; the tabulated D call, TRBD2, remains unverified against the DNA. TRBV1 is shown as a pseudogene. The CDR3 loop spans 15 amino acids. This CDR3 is CTSRPTSGGLDTQYF. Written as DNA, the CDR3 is TGCACCAGCAGACCGACTAGCGGGGGTCTAGATACGCAGTATTTT.

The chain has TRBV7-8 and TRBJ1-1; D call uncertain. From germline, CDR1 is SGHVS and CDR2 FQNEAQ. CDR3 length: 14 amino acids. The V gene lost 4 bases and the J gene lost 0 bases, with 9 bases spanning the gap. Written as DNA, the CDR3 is TGTGCCAGCAGCTCACCCACAGTGAACACTGAAGCTTTCTTT. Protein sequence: CASSSPTVNTEAFF.

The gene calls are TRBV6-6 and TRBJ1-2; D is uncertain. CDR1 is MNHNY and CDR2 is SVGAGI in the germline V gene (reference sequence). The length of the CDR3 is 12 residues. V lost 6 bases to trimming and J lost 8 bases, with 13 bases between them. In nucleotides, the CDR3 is TGTGCCAGCAGGGAGGGTATCGAGGGCTACACCTTC. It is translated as CASREGIEGYTF.

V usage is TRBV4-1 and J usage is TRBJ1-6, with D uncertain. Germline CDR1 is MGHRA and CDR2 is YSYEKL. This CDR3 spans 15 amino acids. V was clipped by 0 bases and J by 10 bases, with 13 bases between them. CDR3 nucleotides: TGCGCCAGCAGCCAAGAGGTTGTGGGGAGATCACCCCTCCACTTT. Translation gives CASSQEVVGRSPLHF.

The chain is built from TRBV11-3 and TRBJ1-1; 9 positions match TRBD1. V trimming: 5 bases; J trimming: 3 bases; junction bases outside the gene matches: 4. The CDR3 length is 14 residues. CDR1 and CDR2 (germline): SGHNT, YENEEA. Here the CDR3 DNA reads TGTGCCAGCAGCCGAGGGACAGGGCACACTGAAGCTTTCTTT. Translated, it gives CASSRGTGHTEAFF.

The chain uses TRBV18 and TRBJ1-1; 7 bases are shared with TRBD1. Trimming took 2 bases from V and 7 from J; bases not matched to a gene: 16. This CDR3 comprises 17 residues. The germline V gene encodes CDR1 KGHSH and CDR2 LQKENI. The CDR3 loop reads CASSPVTVGTALNEAFF. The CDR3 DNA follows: TGTGCCAGCTCACCAGTAACCGTCGGGACAGCCCTGAATGAAGCTTTCTTT.

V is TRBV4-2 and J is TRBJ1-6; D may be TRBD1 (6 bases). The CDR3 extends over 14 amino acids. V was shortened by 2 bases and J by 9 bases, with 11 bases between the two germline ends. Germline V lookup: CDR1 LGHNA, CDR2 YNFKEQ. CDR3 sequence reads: CASSQRNRVSPLHF. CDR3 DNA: TGTGCCAGCAGCCAAAGAAACAGGGTTTCACCCCTCCACTTT.

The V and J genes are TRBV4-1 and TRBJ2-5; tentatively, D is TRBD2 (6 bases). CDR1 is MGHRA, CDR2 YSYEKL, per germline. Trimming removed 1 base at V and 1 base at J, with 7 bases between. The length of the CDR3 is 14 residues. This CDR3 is CASSQGGLQETQYF. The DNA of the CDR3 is TGCGCCAGCAGCCAAGGGGGACTCCAAGAGACCCAGTACTTC.

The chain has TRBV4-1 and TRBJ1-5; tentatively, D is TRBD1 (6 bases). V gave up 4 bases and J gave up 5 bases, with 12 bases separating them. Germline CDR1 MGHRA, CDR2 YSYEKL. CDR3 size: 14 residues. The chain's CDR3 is CASSLFSGDQPQHF. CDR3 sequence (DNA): TGCGCCAGCAGCCTCTTTTCAGGGGATCAGCCCCAGCATTTT.

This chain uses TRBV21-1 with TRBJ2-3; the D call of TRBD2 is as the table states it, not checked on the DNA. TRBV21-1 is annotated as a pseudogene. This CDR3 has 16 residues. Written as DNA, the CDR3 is TGTGCCAGCAACGTCCGCGGGGCTGGTAGTACAGATACGCAGTATTTT. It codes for CASNVRGAGSTDTQYF.

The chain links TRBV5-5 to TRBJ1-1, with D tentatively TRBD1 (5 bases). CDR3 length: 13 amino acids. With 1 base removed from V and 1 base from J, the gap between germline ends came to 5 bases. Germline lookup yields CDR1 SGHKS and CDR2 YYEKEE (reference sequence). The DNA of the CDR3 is TGTGCCAGCAGCTTGAGGGGGAACACTGAAGCTTTCTTT. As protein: CASSLRGNTEAFF.

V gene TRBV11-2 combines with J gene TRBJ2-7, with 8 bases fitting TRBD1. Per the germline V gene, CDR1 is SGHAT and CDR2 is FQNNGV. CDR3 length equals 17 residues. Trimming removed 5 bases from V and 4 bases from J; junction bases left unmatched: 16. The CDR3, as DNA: TGTGCCAGCAGCCCCCTCCGAAGGGGACAGGCAATTTACGAGCAGTACTTC. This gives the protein CASSPLRRGQAIYEQYF.

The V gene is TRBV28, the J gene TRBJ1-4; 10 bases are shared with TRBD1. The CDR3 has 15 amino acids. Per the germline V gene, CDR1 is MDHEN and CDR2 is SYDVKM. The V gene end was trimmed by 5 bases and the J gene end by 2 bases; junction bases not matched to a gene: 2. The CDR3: CASSRQGATNEKLFF. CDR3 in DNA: TGTGCCAGCAGTAGACAGGGGGCCACTAATGAAAAACTGTTTTTT.